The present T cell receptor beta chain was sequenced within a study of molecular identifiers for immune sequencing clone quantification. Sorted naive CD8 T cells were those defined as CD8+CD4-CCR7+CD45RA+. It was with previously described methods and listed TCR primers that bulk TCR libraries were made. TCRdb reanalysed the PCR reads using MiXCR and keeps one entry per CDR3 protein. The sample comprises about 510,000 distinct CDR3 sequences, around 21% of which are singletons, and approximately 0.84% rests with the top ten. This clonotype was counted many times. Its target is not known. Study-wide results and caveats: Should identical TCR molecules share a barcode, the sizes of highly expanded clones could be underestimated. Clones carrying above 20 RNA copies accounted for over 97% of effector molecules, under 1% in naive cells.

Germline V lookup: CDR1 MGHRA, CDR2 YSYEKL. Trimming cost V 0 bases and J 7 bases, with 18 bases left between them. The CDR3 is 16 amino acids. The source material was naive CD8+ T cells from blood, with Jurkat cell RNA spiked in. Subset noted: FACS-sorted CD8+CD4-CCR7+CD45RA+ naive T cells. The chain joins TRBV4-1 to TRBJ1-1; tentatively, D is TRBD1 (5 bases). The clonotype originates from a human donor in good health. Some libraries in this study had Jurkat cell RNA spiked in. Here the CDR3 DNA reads TGCGCCAGCAGCCAAGATCGATTAGGGGCTTTGGGTGAAGCTTTCTTT. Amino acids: CASSQDRLGALGEAFF.